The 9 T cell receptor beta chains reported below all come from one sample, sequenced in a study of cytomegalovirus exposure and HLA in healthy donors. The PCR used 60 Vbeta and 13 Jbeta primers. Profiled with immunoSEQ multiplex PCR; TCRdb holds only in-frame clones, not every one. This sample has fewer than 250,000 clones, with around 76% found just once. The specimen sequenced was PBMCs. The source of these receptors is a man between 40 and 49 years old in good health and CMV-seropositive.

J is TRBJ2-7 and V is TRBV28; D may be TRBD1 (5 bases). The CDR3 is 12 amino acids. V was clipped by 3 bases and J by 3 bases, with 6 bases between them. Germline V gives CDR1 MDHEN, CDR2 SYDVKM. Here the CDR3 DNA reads TGTGCCAGCAGTTTTCAGGGCTACGAGCAGTACGTC. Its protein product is CASSFQGYEQYV.

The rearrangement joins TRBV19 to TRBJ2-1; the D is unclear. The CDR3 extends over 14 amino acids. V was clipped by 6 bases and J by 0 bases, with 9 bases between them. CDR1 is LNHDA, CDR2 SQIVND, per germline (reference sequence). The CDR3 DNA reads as TGTGCCAGTAGGAAGGAGAGCTCCTACAATGAGCAGTTCTTC. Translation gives CASRKESSYNEQFF.

This CDR3 reads CASSLVQGGEQYV. The CDR3 DNA follows: TGCGCCAGCAGCTTGGTGCAGGGAGGCGAGCAGTACGTC. The chain links TRBV5-1 to TRBJ2-7; TRBD2 is a possible D gene (6 bases). This CDR3 has 13 amino acids. In germline, CDR1 is SGHRS, CDR2 YFSETQ. Trimming removed 0 bases at V and 6 bases at J, with 10 bases between.

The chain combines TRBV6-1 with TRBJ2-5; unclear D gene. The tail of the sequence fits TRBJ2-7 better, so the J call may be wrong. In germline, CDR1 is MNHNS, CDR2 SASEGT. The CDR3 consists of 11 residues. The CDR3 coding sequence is TGTGCCAGCAATAGTTACTACGAGCAGTACTTC. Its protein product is CASNSYYEQYF.

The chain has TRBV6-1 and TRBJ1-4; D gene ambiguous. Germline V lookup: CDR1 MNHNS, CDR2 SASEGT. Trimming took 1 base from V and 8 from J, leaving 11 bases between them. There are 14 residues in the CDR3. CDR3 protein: CASSEGGPLEKLFF. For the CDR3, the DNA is TGTGCCAGCAGTGAAGGAGGGCCCTTGGAAAAACTGTTTTTT.

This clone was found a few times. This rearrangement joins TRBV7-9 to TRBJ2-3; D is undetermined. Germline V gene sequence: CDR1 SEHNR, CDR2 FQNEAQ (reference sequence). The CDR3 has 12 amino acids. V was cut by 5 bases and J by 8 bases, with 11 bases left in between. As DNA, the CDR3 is TGTGCCAGCAGCCCCCAGGCCGCTACGCAGTATTTT. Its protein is CASSPQAATQYF. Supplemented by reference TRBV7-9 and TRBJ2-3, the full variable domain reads DTGVSQNPRHKITKRGQNVTFRCDPISEHNRLYWYRQTLGQGPEFLTYFQNEAQLEKSRLLSDRFSAERPKGSFSTLEIQRTEQGDSAMYLCASSPQAATQYFGPGTRLTVL.

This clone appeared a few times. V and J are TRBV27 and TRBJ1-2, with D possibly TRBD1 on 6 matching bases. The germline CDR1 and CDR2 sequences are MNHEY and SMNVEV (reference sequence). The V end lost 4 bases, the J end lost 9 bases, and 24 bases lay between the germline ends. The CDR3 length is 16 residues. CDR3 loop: CASSSPSRGRGCSYTF. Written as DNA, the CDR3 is TGTGCCAGCAGTTCCCCTTCCAGGGGCCGCGGATGCAGCTACACCTTC.

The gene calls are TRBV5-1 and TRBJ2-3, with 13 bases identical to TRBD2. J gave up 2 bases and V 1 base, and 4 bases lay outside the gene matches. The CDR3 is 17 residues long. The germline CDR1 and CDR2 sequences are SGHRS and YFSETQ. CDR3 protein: CASSLWGLAGITDTQYF. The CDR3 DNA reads TGCGCCAGCAGCTTGTGGGGACTAGCGGGGATCACAGATACGCAGTATTTT.

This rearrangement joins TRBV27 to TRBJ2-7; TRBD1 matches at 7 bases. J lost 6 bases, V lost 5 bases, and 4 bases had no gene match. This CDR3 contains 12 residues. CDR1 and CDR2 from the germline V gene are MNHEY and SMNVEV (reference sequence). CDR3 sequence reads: CASSMSGGEQYV. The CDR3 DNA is TGTGCCAGCAGTATGTCAGGGGGCGAGCAGTACGTC.